This entry lists 12 T cell receptor beta chains sequenced from one sample in a study of technical replicates of blood from a few donors. Libraries were prepared by immunoSEQ multiplex PCR; TCRdb keeps only in-frame clonotypes and omits some of them. This sample has more than 13,000 clones, with roughly three quarters found just once. What was sequenced was PBMCs. The origin of the receptors is a human donor in good health.

The V call is TRBV4-1, the J call TRBJ2-5, with D uncertain. CDR1 and CDR2 from the germline V gene are MGHRA and YSYEKL. V was shortened by 0 bases and J by 5 bases, with 16 bases between the two germline ends. The CDR3 has 16 amino acids. CDR3 DNA sequence: TGCGCCAGCAGCCAAGATTTGAGGCCTAAAGCGGAGACCCAGTACTTC. Residues: CASSQDLRPKAETQYF.

This clone was counted a few times. The chain employs TRBV19 and TRBJ2-7; maybe TRBD2 (5 bases). CDR1 LNHDA and CDR2 SQIVND come from the germline V gene (reference sequence). The V end was cut by 5 bases, the J end by 2 bases, with 10 bases between. This CDR3 is 13 amino acids long. The CDR3 DNA reads TGTGCCAGTAGTCGAGGGCAGACCTACGAGCAGTACTTC. Protein product: CASSRGQTYEQYF.

This chain connects TRBV27 to TRBJ1-2, with a tentative D call TRBD1 (5 bases). Germline CDR1 and CDR2: MNHEY and SMNVEV (reference sequence). V shed 0 bases and J shed 4 bases, with 12 bases lying between them. This CDR3 spans 15 amino acids. CDR3 in amino acids: CASSLSSGLFYGYTF. Written as DNA, the CDR3 is TGTGCCAGCAGTTTATCCTCAGGGTTATTCTATGGCTACACCTTC.

The gene calls are TRBV7-2 and TRBJ2-5; 7 positions match TRBD1. Germline lookup yields CDR1 SGHTA and CDR2 FQGNSA. V dropped 4 bases and J dropped 2; count of bases not matched to a gene: 7. This CDR3 is 15 amino acids long. The chain's CDR3 is CASSSPRTGQETQYF. CDR3 DNA: TGTGCCAGCAGCTCACCGAGGACAGGTCAAGAGACCCAGTACTTC.

CDR3 nucleotides: TGTGCCATCAGTGAGTCCGGACTAGCGGGAGCTTTATACAATGAGCAGTTCTTC. This gives the protein CAISESGLAGALYNEQFF. The chain recombines TRBV10-3 with TRBJ2-1; 13 bases line up with TRBD2. J was trimmed by 4 bases and V by 0 bases; bases with no gene match: 6. The CDR3 length is 18 residues. Germline V gene lookup returns CDR1 ENHRY and CDR2 SYGVKD.

The chain has TRBV6-1 and TRBJ2-7; 7 nucleotides align to TRBD2. CDR1 MNHNS and CDR2 SASEGT come from the germline V gene. This CDR3 is 15 amino acids long. Losses at the gene ends were 4 bases for V and 3 bases for J; bases not matched to a gene: 9. The DNA of the CDR3 is TGTGCCAGCAGTGGAATAGCGGGCGTAGGCTACGAGCAGTACTTC. Translation: CASSGIAGVGYEQYF.

The gene calls are TRBV28 and TRBJ2-7; D perhaps matches TRBD2 (5 bases). This CDR3 is 16 amino acids long. V was trimmed by 2 bases and J by 0 bases, leaving 14 bases between them. Germline loops: CDR1 MDHEN, CDR2 SYDVKM. The CDR3 sequence: CASSLTDSRLSYEQYF. The CDR3 nucleotides read TGTGCCAGCAGTTTAACGGACTCCCGTCTCTCCTACGAGCAGTACTTC.

This chain connects TRBV10-1 to TRBJ2-7; maybe TRBD1 (5 bases). The CDR3 extends over 10 amino acids. Trimming took 9 bases from V and 5 from J, leaving 8 bases between them. Germline CDR1 reads WNHNN; CDR2 reads SYGVQD (reference sequence). The CDR3 DNA reads TGCGCCAGGGACACGGACGAGCAGTACTTC. Its protein product is CARDTDEQYF.

The rearrangement uses TRBV6-1 and TRBJ2-5; D is possibly TRBD2 (6 bases). Trimming stripped 10 bases from V and 4 bases from J, with 16 bases between. The CDR3 is made up of 13 amino acids. The V gene's germline CDR1 is MNHNS and CDR2 SASEGT. CDR3 sequence reads: CAKSSGVGETQYF. The CDR3 DNA follows: TGTGCCAAGTCGTCGGGGGTTGGAGAGACCCAGTACTTC.

The V and J genes are TRBV13 and TRBJ1-2, with D possibly being TRBD1 (5 bases). Trimming removed 7 bases from V and 8 bases from J, with 20 bases in between. Germline CDR1 reads PRHDT; CDR2 reads FYEKMQ (reference sequence). This CDR3 contains 14 residues. CDR3 amino acids: CASTFQGEFGGYTF. In DNA form, the CDR3 reads TGTGCCAGCACCTTCCAAGGGGAATTTGGAGGCTACACCTTC.

The chain joins TRBV5-6 to TRBJ1-5, with 9 nucleotides matching TRBD1. Germline assignment: CDR1 SGHDT and CDR2 YYEEEE. V gave up 3 bases and J gave up 4 bases; unmatched junction bases: 5. This CDR3 contains 15 residues. Here the CDR3 reads CASSSGQGRNQPQHF. The CDR3 bases are TGTGCCAGCAGCTCAGGACAGGGGAGGAATCAGCCCCAGCATTTT.

V usage is TRBV6-1 and J usage is TRBJ2-4; the match to TRBD1 covers 9 bases. This CDR3 contains 15 residues. Germline lookup yields CDR1 MNHNS and CDR2 SASEGT. V shed 4 bases, J shed 3 bases, and the junction held 4 bases outside the gene matches. This chain's CDR3 is CASSGMTGGKNIQYF. The DNA for the CDR3 is TGTGCCAGCAGTGGGATGACAGGGGGCAAAAACATTCAGTACTTC.